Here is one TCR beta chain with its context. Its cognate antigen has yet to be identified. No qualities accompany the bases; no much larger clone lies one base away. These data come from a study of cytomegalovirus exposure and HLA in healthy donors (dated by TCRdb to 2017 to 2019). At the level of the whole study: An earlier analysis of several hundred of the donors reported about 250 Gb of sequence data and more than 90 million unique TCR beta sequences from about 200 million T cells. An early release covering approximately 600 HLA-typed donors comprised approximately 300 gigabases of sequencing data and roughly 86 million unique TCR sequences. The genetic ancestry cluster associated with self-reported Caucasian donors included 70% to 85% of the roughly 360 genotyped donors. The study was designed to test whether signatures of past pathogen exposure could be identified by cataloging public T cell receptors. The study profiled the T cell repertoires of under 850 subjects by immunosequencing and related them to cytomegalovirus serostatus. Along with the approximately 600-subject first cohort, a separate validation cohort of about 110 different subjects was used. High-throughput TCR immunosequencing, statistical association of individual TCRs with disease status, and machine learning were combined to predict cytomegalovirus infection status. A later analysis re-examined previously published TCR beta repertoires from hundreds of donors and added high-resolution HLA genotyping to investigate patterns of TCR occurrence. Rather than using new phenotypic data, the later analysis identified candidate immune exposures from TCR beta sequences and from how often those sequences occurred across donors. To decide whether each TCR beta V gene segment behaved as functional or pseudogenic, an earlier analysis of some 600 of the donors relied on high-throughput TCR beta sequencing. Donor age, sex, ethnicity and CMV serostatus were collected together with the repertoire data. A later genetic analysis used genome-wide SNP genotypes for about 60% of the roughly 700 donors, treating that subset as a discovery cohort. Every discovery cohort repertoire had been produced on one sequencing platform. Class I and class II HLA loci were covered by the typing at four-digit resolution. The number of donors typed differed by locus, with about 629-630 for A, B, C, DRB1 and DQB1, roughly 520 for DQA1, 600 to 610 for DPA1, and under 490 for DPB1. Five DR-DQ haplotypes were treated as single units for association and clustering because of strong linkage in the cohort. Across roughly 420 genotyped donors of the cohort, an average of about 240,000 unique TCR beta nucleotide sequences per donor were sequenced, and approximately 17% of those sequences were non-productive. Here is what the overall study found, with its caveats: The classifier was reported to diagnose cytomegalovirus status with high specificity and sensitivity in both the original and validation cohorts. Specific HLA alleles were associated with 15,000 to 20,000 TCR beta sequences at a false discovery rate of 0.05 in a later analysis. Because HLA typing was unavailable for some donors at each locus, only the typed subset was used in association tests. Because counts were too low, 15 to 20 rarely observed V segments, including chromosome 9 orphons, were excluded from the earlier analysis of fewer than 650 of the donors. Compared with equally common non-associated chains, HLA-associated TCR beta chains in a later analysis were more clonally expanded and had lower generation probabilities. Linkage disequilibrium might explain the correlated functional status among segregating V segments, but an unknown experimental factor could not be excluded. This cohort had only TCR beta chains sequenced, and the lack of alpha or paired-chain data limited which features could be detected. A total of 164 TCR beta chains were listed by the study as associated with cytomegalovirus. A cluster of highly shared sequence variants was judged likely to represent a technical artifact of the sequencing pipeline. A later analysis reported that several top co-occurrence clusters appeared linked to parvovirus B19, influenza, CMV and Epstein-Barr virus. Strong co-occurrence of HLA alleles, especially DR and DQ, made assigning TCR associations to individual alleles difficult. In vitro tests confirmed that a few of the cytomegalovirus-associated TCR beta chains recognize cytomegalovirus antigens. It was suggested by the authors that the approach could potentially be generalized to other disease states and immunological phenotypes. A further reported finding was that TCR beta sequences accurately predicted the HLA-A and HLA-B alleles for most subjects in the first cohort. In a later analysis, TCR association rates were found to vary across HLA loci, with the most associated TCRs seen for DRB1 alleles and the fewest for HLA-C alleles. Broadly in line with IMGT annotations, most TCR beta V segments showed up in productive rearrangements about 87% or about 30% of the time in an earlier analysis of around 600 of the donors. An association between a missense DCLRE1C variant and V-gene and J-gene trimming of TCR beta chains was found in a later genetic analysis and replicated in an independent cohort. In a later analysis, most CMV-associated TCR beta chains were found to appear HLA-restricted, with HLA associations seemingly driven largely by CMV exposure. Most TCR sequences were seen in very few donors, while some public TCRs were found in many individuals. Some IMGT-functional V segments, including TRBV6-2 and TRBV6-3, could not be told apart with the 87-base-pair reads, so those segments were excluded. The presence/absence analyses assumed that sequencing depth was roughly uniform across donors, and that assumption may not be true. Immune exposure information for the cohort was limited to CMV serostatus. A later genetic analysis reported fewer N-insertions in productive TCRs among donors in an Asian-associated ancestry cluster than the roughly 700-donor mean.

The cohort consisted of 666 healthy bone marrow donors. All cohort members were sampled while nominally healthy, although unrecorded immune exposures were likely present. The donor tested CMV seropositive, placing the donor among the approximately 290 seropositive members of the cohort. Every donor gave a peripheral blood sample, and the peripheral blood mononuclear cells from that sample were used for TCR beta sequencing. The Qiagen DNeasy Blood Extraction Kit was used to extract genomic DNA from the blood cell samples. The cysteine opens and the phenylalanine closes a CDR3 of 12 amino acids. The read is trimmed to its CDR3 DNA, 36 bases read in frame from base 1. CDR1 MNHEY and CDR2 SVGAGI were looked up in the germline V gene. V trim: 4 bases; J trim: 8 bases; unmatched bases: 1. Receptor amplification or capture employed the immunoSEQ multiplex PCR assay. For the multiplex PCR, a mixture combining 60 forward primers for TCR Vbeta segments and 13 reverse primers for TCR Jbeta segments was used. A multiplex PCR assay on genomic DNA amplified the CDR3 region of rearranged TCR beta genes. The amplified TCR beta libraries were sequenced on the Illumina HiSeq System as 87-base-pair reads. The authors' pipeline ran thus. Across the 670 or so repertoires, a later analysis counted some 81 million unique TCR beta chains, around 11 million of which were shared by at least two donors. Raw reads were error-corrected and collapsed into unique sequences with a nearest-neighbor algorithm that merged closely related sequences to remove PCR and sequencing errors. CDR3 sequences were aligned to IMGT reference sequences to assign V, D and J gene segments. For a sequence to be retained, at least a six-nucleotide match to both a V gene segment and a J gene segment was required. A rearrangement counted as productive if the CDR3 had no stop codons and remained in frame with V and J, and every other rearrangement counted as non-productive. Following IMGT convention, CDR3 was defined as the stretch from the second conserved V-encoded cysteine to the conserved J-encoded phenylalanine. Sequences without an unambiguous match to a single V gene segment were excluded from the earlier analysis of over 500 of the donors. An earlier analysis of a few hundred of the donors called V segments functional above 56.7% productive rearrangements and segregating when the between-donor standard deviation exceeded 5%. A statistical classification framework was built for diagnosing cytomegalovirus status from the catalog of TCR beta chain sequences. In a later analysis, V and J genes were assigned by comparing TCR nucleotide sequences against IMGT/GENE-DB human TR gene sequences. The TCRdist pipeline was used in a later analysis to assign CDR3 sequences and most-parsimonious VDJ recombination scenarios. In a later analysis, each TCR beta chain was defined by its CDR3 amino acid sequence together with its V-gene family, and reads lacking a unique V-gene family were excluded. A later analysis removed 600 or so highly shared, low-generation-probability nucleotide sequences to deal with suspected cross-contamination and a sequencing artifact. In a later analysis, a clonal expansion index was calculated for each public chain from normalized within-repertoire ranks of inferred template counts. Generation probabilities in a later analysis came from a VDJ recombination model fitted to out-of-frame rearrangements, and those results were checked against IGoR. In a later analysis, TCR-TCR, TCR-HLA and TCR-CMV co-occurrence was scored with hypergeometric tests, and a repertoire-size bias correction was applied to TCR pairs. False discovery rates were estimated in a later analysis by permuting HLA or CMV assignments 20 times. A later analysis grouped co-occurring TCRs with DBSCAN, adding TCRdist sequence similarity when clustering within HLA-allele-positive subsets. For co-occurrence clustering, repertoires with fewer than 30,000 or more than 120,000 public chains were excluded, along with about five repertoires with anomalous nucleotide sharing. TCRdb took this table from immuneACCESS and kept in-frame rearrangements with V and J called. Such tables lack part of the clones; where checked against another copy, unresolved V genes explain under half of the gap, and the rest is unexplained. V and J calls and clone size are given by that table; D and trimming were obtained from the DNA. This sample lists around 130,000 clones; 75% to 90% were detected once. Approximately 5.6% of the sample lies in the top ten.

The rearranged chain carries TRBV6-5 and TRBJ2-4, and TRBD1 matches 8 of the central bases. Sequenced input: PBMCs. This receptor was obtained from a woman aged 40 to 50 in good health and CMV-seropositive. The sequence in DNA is TGTGCCAGCAGTTCGACAGGGGACATTCAGTACTTC. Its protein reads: CASSSTGDIQYF.